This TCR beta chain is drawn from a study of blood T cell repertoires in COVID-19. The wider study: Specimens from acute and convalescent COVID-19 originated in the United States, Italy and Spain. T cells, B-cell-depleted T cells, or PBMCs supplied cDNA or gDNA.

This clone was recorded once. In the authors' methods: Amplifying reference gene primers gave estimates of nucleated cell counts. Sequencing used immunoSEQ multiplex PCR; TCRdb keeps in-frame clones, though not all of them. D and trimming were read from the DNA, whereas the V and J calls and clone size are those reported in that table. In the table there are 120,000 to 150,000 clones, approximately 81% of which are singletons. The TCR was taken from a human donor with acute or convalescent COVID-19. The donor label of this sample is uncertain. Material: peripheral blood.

The CDR3 is CASELDSRSDTQYF. DNA for the CDR3: TGTGCCAGCGAACTGGACAGCAGATCAGATACGCAGTATTTT. The chain uses TRBV2 and TRBJ2-3, with D tentatively TRBD1 (6 bases). This CDR3 contains 14 residues. Deletions cut 8 bases from V and 4 bases from J, with 16 bases between. In germline, CDR1 is SNHLY, CDR2 FYNNEI.